This TCR beta chain was sequenced for a study of shared clonotypes between healthy human individuals. Findings and limits, study-wide: Richness estimates generally favored naive over memory subsets.

About this clone itself: Its antigen remains unknown.

Every donor was a Caucasian adult from Nashville, Tennessee. Germline CDR1 reads ENHRY; CDR2 reads SYGVKD. The germline V and J ends were trimmed by 8 bases and 5 bases, with 6 bases remaining between them. The CDR3 is 10 residues long. At the deep level, the assay was run. Authors' analysis steps: ImmunoSEQ supplied junction-only sequences lacking quality scores, so filtering was different. Data came from immunoSEQ multiplex PCR; TCRdb stores just in-frame clones and leaves some out. V and J calls and clone size come straight from that table; D and trimming were deduced from the DNA. The table records about a million clones, about 72% of them present only once.

The source of this sequence is a young man in good health. Some clones in this sample may be carry-over from other donors' samples. The chain recombines TRBV10-3 with TRBJ2-5; D might be TRBD2 (6 bases). Source material: memory CD4+ T cells from PBMCs. The subset denotes: CD45RA-negative fraction. The CDR3 loop is CAIGGETQYF. In DNA, the CDR3 is TGTGCCATCGGGGGGGAGACCCAGTACTTC.